This TCR beta chain was documented in a study of T cells after yellow fever vaccination. General study results and limits: Sorted repertoires could include abundant contaminating clonotypes from bulk cells. Only a minor proportion of clonotypes was detected across both CD4 and CD8 compartments.

TCRdb re-derived calls from the 5' RACE reads in MiXCR, one entry per CDR3 protein. This table has approximately 69,000 distinct CDR3 sequences, 5.9% appearing once. The V end lost 2 bases, the J end lost 4 bases, and 14 bases lay between the germline ends. The CDR3 runs 15 residues. The germline V gene has CDR1 SGHTA and CDR2 FQGNSA. This clonotype was observed many times. Its antigen remains unknown. The TCR was taken from a man between 18 and 29 years old who received the YFV17D yellow fever vaccine. This specimen consisted of CD4+ T cells sorted from PBMCs, obtained around 14 days after the first yellow fever vaccination. The chain employs TRBV7-2 and TRBJ1-1; D is possibly TRBD1 (5 bases). Written as DNA, the CDR3 is TGTGCCAGCAGCTTAAGGCTCGGGGGGGGCACTGAAGCTTTCTTT. Protein sequence: CASSLRLGGGTEAFF. The variable domain in full, with the rest retrieved from reference TRBV7-2 and TRBJ1-1, is GAGVSQSPSNKVTEKGKDVELRCDPISGHTALYWYRQSLGQGLEFLIYFQGNSAPDKSGLPSDRFSAERTGGSVSTLTIQRTQQEDSAVYLCASSLRLGGGTEAFFGQGTRLTVV.